A selection of T cell receptor beta chains follows, all from one sample in a study of CD8 T cells in cerebrospinal fluid in Alzheimer's disease. TCRdb reprocessed the 10x single-cell sequencing reads and keeps a single row for each CDR3 protein, giving no DNA. Its table lists more than 1,000 distinct CDR3 sequences. Sequencing used cerebrospinal fluid. These receptors originate from a human donor with mild cognitive impairment. Both conserved end residues are part of each CDR3. Each record gives: CDR3 protein, clone size, V gene, J gene. Expanded clones get a size class; other rows say once, few or many, or leave the size out.

CASSRRDSKDTQYF	large	TRBV7-9	TRBJ2-3
CASSKEDTQETQYF	.	TRBV21-1	TRBJ2-5
CASNPSGAGTNNEQFF	large	TRBV3-1	TRBJ2-1
CASSLTYTRTGILREQYF	medium-sized	TRBV7-6	TRBJ2-7
CASSLGGRYTQYF	medium-sized	TRBV7-2	TRBJ2-3
CASSVLLGEKLFF	.	TRBV6-4	TRBJ1-4
CASSYDRQETQYF	medium-sized	TRBV7-3	TRBJ2-5
CASSVVANSPLHF	large	TRBV9	TRBJ1-6
CSVGGQRTDTQYF	medium-sized	TRBV29-1	TRBJ2-3
CASSQAVHYNEQFF	large	TRBV7-2	TRBJ2-1
CASRRGPWTDTQYF	large	TRBV2	TRBJ2-3
CASSPAGGGVTNEKLFF	medium-sized	TRBV12-3/TRBV12-4	TRBJ1-4
CASSHQGTDTQYF	medium-sized	TRBV3-1	TRBJ2-3
CASSQDAEAGELFF	large	TRBV4-3	TRBJ2-2
CASSLGAGVGTDTQYF	large	TRBV7-2	TRBJ2-3
CASRTQGADTQYF	medium-sized	TRBV19	TRBJ2-3
CASSYRGGRSSYEQYF	medium-sized	TRBV11-2	TRBJ2-7
CALEFRGLSAFF	medium-sized	TRBV30	TRBJ1-1
CASSPIRGGGRNIQYF	large	TRBV6-5	TRBJ2-4
CASSLGGAAFF	medium-sized	TRBV27	TRBJ1-1
CASMELGRQETQYF	medium-sized	TRBV19	TRBJ2-5
CASSLGQGRDLNYGYTF	medium-sized	TRBV5-1	TRBJ1-2
CASRPRDTLNYGYTF	medium-sized	TRBV12-3/TRBV12-4	TRBJ1-2
CSVEQGTGYSDTQYF	medium-sized	TRBV29-1	TRBJ2-3
CASSISSATNEKLFF	medium-sized	TRBV7-9	TRBJ1-4
CAWSTGTGQPQHF	medium-sized	TRBV30	TRBJ1-5
CASSQEVDQPQHF	large	TRBV4-2	TRBJ1-5
CASSPPLGDADEKLFF	medium-sized	TRBV18	TRBJ1-4
CASRILAGELFF	large	TRBV6-1	TRBJ2-2
CSVGGSGSGNTIYF	medium-sized	TRBV29-1	TRBJ1-3
CASSYRGAGNQPQHF	medium-sized	TRBV28	TRBJ1-5
CASSKGTGILNEQFF	medium-sized	TRBV19	TRBJ2-1
CASSIYKFLDRVFNTEAFF	.	TRBV19	TRBJ1-1
CASSQDLVGEETQYF	large	TRBV4-2	TRBJ2-5
CASSLSEREKLFF	medium-sized	TRBV5-1	TRBJ1-4
CASSLKAGSYGYTF	medium-sized	TRBV12-3/TRBV12-4	TRBJ1-2
CASAPLLYNEQFF	medium-sized	TRBV19	TRBJ2-1